These 19 T cell receptor beta chains originate from one sample sequenced in a study of blood T cells in healthy people across ages. PCR was performed a second time for roughly 7 to 11 cycles using a sample-barcoded 5' primer and a J-beta primer mix. TCRdb called the 5' RACE reads again in MiXCR, with one record for every CDR3 protein. In the table there are more than 650,000 distinct CDR3 sequences, 22% of which are singletons. Sequencing input: blood. The receptors shown here come from a man aged 65-85 years in good health.

J is TRBJ2-5 and V is TRBV20-1; D is unclear. Trimming cost V 4 bases and J 5 bases, with 14 bases left between them. Germline V lookup: CDR1 DFQATT, CDR2 SNEGSKA (reference sequence). This CDR3 has 13 amino acids. The CDR3 DNA reads as TGCAGTGCTACGCCAGCACAGTCCGAGACCCAGTACTTC. It translates to CSATPAQSETQYF.

V gene TRBV18 combines with J gene TRBJ2-1; D is uncertain. CDR1 KGHSH and CDR2 LQKENI come from the germline V gene. The CDR3 has 14 amino acids. V gave up 3 bases and J gave up 7 bases, with 13 bases separating them. The CDR3: CASSPGPDRNEQFF. The CDR3 coding sequence is TGTGCCAGCTCACCCGGCCCGGACCGGAATGAGCAGTTCTTC.

The V and J genes are TRBV3-1 and TRBJ2-1; D assignment may be TRBD1 or TRBD2 (5 bases each). The end of the DNA is better explained by TRBJ2-5, so the J call may be wrong. Germline lookup yields CDR1 LGHDT and CDR2 YNNKEL (reference sequence). This CDR3 contains 14 residues. The CDR3 DNA reads as TGTGCCAGCAGCCCCTCTCCTGGGACGGGGACCCAGTACTTC. This codes for CASSPSPGTGTQYF.

This clonotype was observed a few times. The chain recombines TRBV5-6 with TRBJ2-5; 12 positions match TRBD2. The assigned J gene may be wrong: the sequence end matches TRBJ2-1 better. This CDR3 contains 14 residues. Germline V gene sequence: CDR1 SGHDT, CDR2 YYEEEE. In DNA, the CDR3 is TGTGCCAGCAGGCTAGCGGGAGGGCAGGGTGAGCAGTTCTTC. It yields the protein CASRLAGGQGEQFF.

A few counts support this clonotype. The V call is TRBV7-3, the J call TRBJ2-5, with TRBD2 identical over 8 bases. Germline lookup yields CDR1 SGHTA and CDR2 FQGTGA. The CDR3 sequence is 17 residues long. The V and J ends lost 7 bases and 2 bases, in that order; junction bases with no gene match: 15. Here the CDR3 DNA reads TGTGCCAGCATCATCTGTGAGGGGACTAGGGGACAAGAGACCCAGTACTTC. The encoded protein is CASIICEGTRGQETQYF.

The J gene is TRBJ1-2, the V gene TRBV29-1; TRBD1 matches 7 bases. The CDR3 consists of 12 residues. Germline-derived CDR1 and CDR2 are SQVTM and ANQGSEA. V shed 5 bases, J shed 5 bases, and the junction held 5 bases outside the gene matches. In nucleotides, the CDR3 is TGCAGCGTTCACCAGGGGGGGTATGGCTACACCTTC. Its translation: CSVHQGGYGYTF. Variable domain in full (rest from reference TRBV29-1 and TRBJ1-2): SAVISQKPSRDICQRGTSLTIQCQVDSQVTMMFWYRQQPGQSLTLIATANQGSEATYESGFVIDKFPISRPNLTFSTLTVSNMSPEDSSIYLCSVHQGGYGYTFGSGTRLTVV.

This clonotype was seen a few times. The rearrangement joins TRBV20-1 to TRBJ1-2, with a possible D match to TRBD1 (5 bases). The V and J ends lost 3 bases and 3 bases respectively, with 14 bases between them. Germline V gene lookup returns CDR1 DFQATT and CDR2 SNEGSKA (reference sequence). The CDR3 covers 14 residues. The CDR3 nucleotides read TGCAGTGCTAGGAAACTCGGGGGTGACTATGGCTACACCTTC. Amino acid sequence: CSARKLGGDYGYTF.

This clonotype showed up just a few times. The chain has TRBV7-9 and TRBJ2-3, with TRBD2 matching 7 bases. The CDR3 extends over 15 amino acids. The ends lost 11 bases at V and 5 bases at J; junction bases unmatched: 16. Germline V gene sequence: CDR1 SEHNR, CDR2 FQNEAQ (reference sequence). The CDR3 sequence: CAGRDSGIRKDTQYF. The DNA of the CDR3 is TGTGCCGGGCGAGACAGCGGGATCCGTAAAGATACGCAGTATTTT.

This clonotype came up once. The rearrangement uses TRBV5-1 and TRBJ1-3; D is undetermined. Trimming took off 0 bases at V and 1 base at J, with 8 bases between the two ends. CDR1 and CDR2 (germline): SGHRS, YFSETQ. The CDR3 spans 15 residues. CDR3 protein: CASSLATHSGNTIYF. As DNA, the CDR3 is TGCGCCAGCAGCTTGGCTACCCATTCTGGAAACACCATATATTTT.

The rearrangement joins TRBV3-1 to TRBJ2-3; a weak D match, TRBD1 (6 bases). CDR1 and CDR2 from the germline V gene are LGHDT and YNNKEL (reference sequence). The CDR3 has 16 amino acids. The V and J ends lost 5 bases and 1 base respectively, with 16 bases between them. CDR3 in amino acids: CASSWTAGAGTDTQYF. The CDR3 nucleotides read TGTGCCAGCAGCTGGACCGCAGGGGCAGGCACAGATACGCAGTATTTT.

The DNA of the CDR3 is TGTGCCAGCAGCTTAGCGGGGACTTCTGGGGCCAACGTCCTGACTTTC. The encoded protein is CASSLAGTSGANVLTF. J is TRBJ2-6 and V is TRBV7-8, with a weak D call TRBD2 (6 bases). From germline, CDR1 is SGHVS and CDR2 FQNEAQ. V was cut by 0 bases and J by 1 base, with 7 bases left in between. This CDR3 region has 16 residues.

V and J are TRBV20-1 and TRBJ2-6; D remains ambiguous. Between the trimmed V and J ends, which lost 2 bases and 8 bases, there was a span of 19 bases. The CDR3 totals 16 residues. From germline, CDR1 is DFQATT and CDR2 SNEGSKA (reference sequence). CDR3 sequence reads: CSARNPLADPSNVLTF. CDR3 DNA: TGCAGTGCTAGAAACCCCCTGGCCGACCCTTCCAACGTCCTGACTTTC.

V and J are TRBV9 and TRBJ2-1; 7 positions agree with TRBD2. The CDR3 consists of 17 residues. V lost 2 bases to trimming and J lost 0 bases; unmatched junction nucleotides: 8. The germline CDR1 and CDR2 sequences are SGDLS and YYNGEE. The CDR3 reads CASSVTGGRSSYNEQFF. The CDR3 nucleotides are TGTGCCAGCAGCGTTACGGGAGGCAGAAGCTCCTACAATGAGCAGTTCTTC.

The rearrangement uses TRBV20-1 and TRBJ1-1; maybe TRBD1 (5 bases). V was shortened by 2 bases and J by 1 base, with 8 bases between the two germline ends. Germline V gene lookup returns CDR1 DFQATT and CDR2 SNEGSKA (reference sequence). The length of the CDR3 is 13 residues. This CDR3 reads CSARLGRNTEAFF. CDR3 sequence (DNA): TGCAGTGCTAGATTGGGGCGGAACACTGAAGCTTTCTTT.

This clonotype was seen only a few times. The genes are TRBV3-1 and TRBJ2-5; possibly TRBD1 for D (6 bases). The J call could be wrong; TRBJ2-7 is a better fit for the DNA end. This CDR3 has 15 residues. The germline V gene encodes CDR1 LGHDT and CDR2 YNNKEL (reference sequence). In DNA, the CDR3 is TGTGCCAGCAGCCAAGATCATGACAGGAGATACGAGCAGTACTTC. It specifies CASSQDHDRRYEQYF.

This clonotype was seen a handful of times. CDR3: CSARDGASGGASYEQYF. CDR3 coding DNA: TGCAGTGCTAGGGATGGGGCTAGCGGGGGGGCCAGCTACGAGCAGTACTTC. The chain recombines TRBV20-1 with TRBJ2-7, with 12 bases aligning to TRBD2. With 3 bases clipped from V and 3 bases from J, the junction kept 12 bases outside the gene matches. The CDR3 has 17 amino acids. Germline CDR1 and CDR2: DFQATT and SNEGSKA (reference sequence).

The chain carries TRBV6-1 and TRBJ1-6; possible D gene TRBD1, 5 bases. CDR3 length equals 16 residues. Trimming shortened V by 4 bases and J by 12 bases, and 22 bases separated the two germline ends. Germline CDR1 is MNHNS and CDR2 is SASEGT. CDR3 loop: CASSGKLLRALLPLHF. The CDR3 DNA sequence: TGTGCCAGCAGTGGAAAACTGCTCAGGGCGTTGTTACCCCTCCACTTT.

This clonotype was detected a few times. The V and J genes are TRBV7-9 and TRBJ1-2; D possibly corresponds to TRBD1 (5 bases). This CDR3 is built from 13 residues. Per germline, CDR1 SEHNR and CDR2 FQNEAQ (reference sequence). V lost 5 bases and J lost 7, with 14 bases in between. Here the CDR3 DNA reads TGTGCCAGCAGCATCCAGGGAGCCGGTGGCTACACCTTC. Protein product: CASSIQGAGGYTF.

This clonotype was seen only a few times. The chain is built from TRBV6-6 and TRBJ2-1; perhaps TRBD1 as D (6 bases). Trimming stripped 6 bases from V and 8 bases from J, with 11 bases between. Germline assignment: CDR1 MNHNY and CDR2 SVGAGI (reference sequence). This CDR3 has 12 residues. For the CDR3, the DNA is TGTGCCAGCAGGCTCAGGGGTGATGAGCAGTTCTTC. Protein product: CASRLRGDEQFF.